The clone carrying this T cell receptor beta chain was seen ten or more times. Antigen unknown. TCRdb redid the calling of the reads with MiXCR, one entry per CDR3 protein. The sample comprises over 300,000 distinct CDR3 sequences, more than 9% of which are singletons, and approximately 4.5% rests with the top ten. This sample was taken from a study of T cell repertoires in cytomegalovirus infection. Study-level information: Both CMV infection and a matching HLA type were indicated by public TCR beta signatures. Regarding the study as a whole: Cumulative public TCR beta family frequency identified carriers of CMV plus the relevant HLA.

The CDR3 has 14 amino acids. With 7 bases removed from V and 0 bases from J, the gap between germline ends came to 10 bases. Germline V lookup: CDR1 SGHTA, CDR2 FQGNSA. V is TRBV7-2 and J is TRBJ2-4, with D unclear. The sequence was obtained from a human donor in good health (CMV status not recorded). Some clones in this sample may be carry-over from other donors' samples. The sequencing sample was made of PBMCs. CDR3 in amino acids: CASTGFLAKNIQYF. The CDR3 DNA reads as TGTGCCAGCACTGGGTTTCTAGCCAAAAACATTCAGTACTTC.